The clone carrying this T cell receptor (beta chain) occurred many times. This sample is drawn from a study of T cells in Graves' hyperthyroidism and ophthalmopathy. The CDR3 regions of TCR beta were amplified from RNA transcripts. The study used the HTBI primer set for a first-round RT-PCR of the TCR CDR3. TCRdb itself ran the multiplex PCR reads through MiXCR, one entry per CDR3 protein. The data show 80,000 to 100,000 distinct CDR3 sequences, around 40% seen once. CDR3 length: 16 residues. CDR1 MNHEY and CDR2 SVGAGI come from the germline V gene. V was shortened by 1 base and J by 3 bases, with 12 bases between the two germline ends.

The J gene is TRBJ2-2, the V gene TRBV6-5; D may be TRBD1 (6 bases). This clonotype was obtained from a woman aged 25 to 39 with Graves' hyperthyroidism. Sequencing was done on a sample of peripheral blood or thyroid tissue (not recorded which). The DNA for the CDR3 is TGTGCCAGCAGTTACTTACAGGGATGGGACACCGGGGAGCTGTTTTTT. Residues: CASSYLQGWDTGELFF.